The present entry profiles one T cell receptor (beta chain) with its context. Only a few counts were recorded for this clonotype. Its antigen is currently not known. The input lacks base qualities; no much larger clone sits a single base away. The TCR beta CDR3 regions were amplified from the RNA transcripts. The TCR CDR3 was subjected to a first round of RT-PCR using the HTBI primer set and the Qiagen OneStep RT-PCR kit. Libraries were constructed in a second round of multiplex PCR, after which size selection and purification were performed. The libraries were sequenced on an Illumina HiSeq2000 using paired-end 100 bp reads. The authors' pipeline ran thus. Raw data were processed with SOAPnuke, discarding reads with adapters, uncalled bases, mean Phred below 15, or no exact constant-primer or identifier match. High-quality paired reads were merged with COPE v1.2.5, and unique nucleotide sequences were defined as clonotypes. MiTCR v1.1 was used to align the clonotypes against IMGT TRBV, TRBD and TRBJ reference segments. The analysis included only V-J combinations with a frequency above 0.0001, which together covered roughly 99% of the repertoires. The TCS score was defined as the ratio of F50 (clonal expansion) to E x V (chaos), calculated using BLOSUM62-based TCRdist between CDR3 peptides within each V-J. Welch's t-statistics and random forest reduced roughly 540 V-J features to about 12, which were used in a naive Bayes classifier (R e1071). TCRdb passed the public sequencing reads through fastp at Q25 and MiXCR, retaining productive beta sequences. When rows share a CDR3 protein, they turn into one entry using the most common DNA and genes. TCRdb assigned the V and J calls; the authors' analysis was not used. In all, the sample holds hundreds of thousands of distinct CDR3 sequences, and 15% to 18% of those were seen once. Around 7.3% of the sample rests with the top ten.

A patient counted as having stable Graves' hyperthyroidism if no progression to ophthalmopathy occurred over 18 months of follow-up. The hyperthyroidism patients were between 18 and 65 years old and newly diagnosed, with a disease duration of less than 2 months. Exclusion was applied to patients with uncontrolled infections, other autoimmune diseases, pregnancy or lactation. Diagnoses were based on clinical symptoms, serum thyroxine and TRAb, thyroid ultrasound and orbital computed tomography. PBMCs were isolated from roughly 10 ml of fresh peripheral blood by Ficoll-Paque density gradient centrifugation. Trizol reagent was used to extract total RNA, and RNA quality was then checked on an Agilent 2100 Bioanalyzer. The source of the sample is a study of T cells in Graves' hyperthyroidism and ophthalmopathy (dated by TCRdb to the late 2010s). At the level of the whole study: Peripheral blood samples were taken at the time of initial diagnosis, prior to any treatment. Prospective prediction of ophthalmopathy was tested in an independent validation cohort of approximately 19 hyperthyroidism patients and around 16 patients who later progressed to ophthalmopathy. To identify distinguishing TCR V-J signatures, a discovery cohort of about a hundred patients was used, comprising roughly 45 with Graves' ophthalmopathy and 57 with stable Graves' hyperthyroidism. After sampling, hyperthyroidism patients received methimazole starting at 30 mg daily, and ophthalmopathy patients received high-dose intravenous methylprednisolone. According to the paper, TCR Vbeta CDR3 sequencing was carried out on about 140 peripheral blood samples, which came from 40 to 45 ophthalmopathy, under 85 hyperthyroidism and some 17 progressor patients. The study also compared thyroid tissue and blood T-cell repertoires from several Graves' hyperthyroidism patients. The approximately 95 discovery patients were divided at random into training and test sets in a 7:3 ratio. General study outcomes and caveats: Sample size was not statistically predetermined, and investigators were not blinded to group allocation. Blood samples also contained most of the expanded thyroid clonotypes (frequency above 0.001), which suggests that blood repertoires may reflect thyroid immune responses. A model built on a 13 V-J signature distinguished ophthalmopathy from stable hyperthyroidism, reaching about 89% sensitivity and about 81% specificity in cross-validation and 80%/75% in testing. In validation, progression to ophthalmopathy was predicted by the model with 70.59% sensitivity and under 85% specificity, a median of around 6.5 months before onset.

The sequenced sample consisted of blood. This clonotype was sampled from a woman between 18 and 30 years old with Graves' hyperthyroidism.

The CDR3 has the sequence CASSEEGGLAGRLFF. At the DNA level, the sequence is TGTGCCAGCAGTGAAGAAGGGGGACTAGCCGGTCGTCTGTTCTTC. The chain is assembled from TRBV6-1 and TRBJ2-1, and 9 junction bases match TRBD2. For CDR1 and CDR2, the germline V gene lists MNHNS and SASEGT. From the cysteine through the phenylalanine, the CDR3 covers 15 amino acids. Left in the record is the CDR3 DNA by itself, 45 bases read in frame from the first base. Trimming takes 1 base off V and 15 bases off J; junction bases not matched to a gene: 13.